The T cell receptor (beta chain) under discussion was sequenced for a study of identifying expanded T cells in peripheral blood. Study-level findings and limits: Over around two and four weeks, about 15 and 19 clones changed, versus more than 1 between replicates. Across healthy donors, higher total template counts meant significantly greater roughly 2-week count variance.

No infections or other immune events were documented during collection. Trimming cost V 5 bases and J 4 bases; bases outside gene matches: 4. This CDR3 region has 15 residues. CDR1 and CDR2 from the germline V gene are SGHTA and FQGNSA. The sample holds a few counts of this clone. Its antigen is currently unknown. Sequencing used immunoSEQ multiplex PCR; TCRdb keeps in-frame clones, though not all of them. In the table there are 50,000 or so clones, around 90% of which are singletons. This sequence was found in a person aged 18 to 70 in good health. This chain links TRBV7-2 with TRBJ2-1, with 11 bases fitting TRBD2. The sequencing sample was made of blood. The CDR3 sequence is CASSLIAGGYNEQFF. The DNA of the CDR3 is TGTGCCAGCAGCCTAATAGCGGGGGGGTACAATGAGCAGTTCTTC.